Listed below are T cell receptor beta chains from one sample, sequenced in a study of T-cell memory formation after mild COVID-19. TCRdb independently ran MiXCR on the 5' RACE reads; one entry per CDR3 protein. The table lists about 210,000 distinct CDR3 sequences, about 10% of them singletons. The sample comprised PBMCs or a T cell subset sorted from them (not recorded which). The receptor source for this set is a young man who had mild COVID-19 (a few samples of this study predate the infection). Cell type and time point are not known. Both conserved end residues are part of each CDR3. A D gene is named only where the DNA matches it firmly. Some rows mark clone size as missing; the rest say once, few, many or name a class of expanded clone.

d_call	j_call	clone_size	v_call	cdr3_nt	cdr3_aa
-	TRBJ2-1	few	TRBV5-1	TGCGCCAGCAGCTTGGACTTCCGGAGTTGGGATGAGCAGTTCTTC	CASSLDFRSWDEQFF
-	TRBJ2-1	-	TRBV15	TGTGCCACCAGCAGGCGACAGGTCCCCGGGTACAATGAGCAGTTCTTC	CATSRRQVPGYNEQFF
-	TRBJ1-5	few	TRBV20-1	TGCAGTGCTAGATCCCGGGGGCTGTCCTGGGGCAATCAGCCCCAGCATTTT	CSARSRGLSWGNQPQHF
-	TRBJ1-5	few	TRBV7-9	TGTGCCAGCAGCATGGGGGAACAGCCCCAGCATTTT	CASSMGEQPQHF
TRBD1	TRBJ2-1	many	TRBV12-3/TRBV12-4	TGTGCCAGCAGTCAAGACAGGGGGCATGAGCAGTTCTTC	CASSQDRGHEQFF
-	TRBJ2-3	-	TRBV20-1	TGCAGTGCTTGTCATCCGGGGCGGAGGAGCACAGATACGCAGTATTTT	CSACHPGRRSTDTQYF
-	TRBJ2-3	-	TRBV7-2	TGTGCCAGCAGCTTACGCGGGACAGAACCCACAGATACGCAGTATTTT	CASSLRGTEPTDTQYF
TRBD2	TRBJ2-1	-	TRBV4-1	TGCGCCAGCAGCCAGGCGGGAGAGGGGTACAATGAGCAGTTCTTC	CASSQAGEGYNEQFF
-	TRBJ2-1	-	TRBV20-1	TGCAGTGCCAGGGACGGGCCTAATGAGCAGTTCTTC	CSARDGPNEQFF
-	TRBJ1-3	-	TRBV2	TGTGCCAGCAGTGTCATCGGAAACACCATATATTTT	CASSVIGNTIYF
-	TRBJ2-7	few	TRBV4-1	TGCGCCAGCAGCCAAATCTCGGGGAGGAACGAGCAGTACTTC	CASSQISGRNEQYF
TRBD1	TRBJ1-1	-	TRBV6-2/TRBV6-3	TGTGCCAGCAGTTACCAGGGGGGTGACACTGAAGCTTTCTTT	CASSYQGGDTEAFF
-	TRBJ1-3	-	TRBV7-9	TGTGCCAGCAGCTTACGGAGAAACACCATATATTTT	CASSLRRNTIYF
-	TRBJ2-1	few	TRBV7-9	TGTGCCAGCAGCTCAGCAGGAGGGGGACCTTACAATGAGCAGTTCTTC	CASSSAGGGPYNEQFF
TRBD2	TRBJ2-7	once	TRBV6-2/TRBV6-3	TGTGCCAGCAGCCCAATCCCTAGCGGGGGGATCTCCTACGAGCAGTACTTC	CASSPIPSGGISYEQYF
-	TRBJ2-3	few	TRBV2	TGTGCCAGCACTCCCAGGAGGGGCCTGGGTACGCAGTATTTT	CASTPRRGLGTQYF
-	TRBJ2-3	few	TRBV4-3	TGCGCCAGCAGCCAATCCACTCCCGAGACCCCGGCAGATACGCAGTATTTT	CASSQSTPETPADTQYF
TRBD1	TRBJ1-2	few	TRBV2	TGTGCCAGGAGGGACAGGGCCTCCTCTCTCTATGGCTACACCTTC	CARRDRASSLYGYTF
TRBD1	TRBJ2-2	-	TRBV10-3	TGTGCCATCAACAGGGGGCTAAACACCGGGGAGCTGTTTTTT	CAINRGLNTGELFF
-	TRBJ2-1	-	TRBV24-1	TGTGCCACCTCCGAGGGGAGGAAACAAAGTGAGCAGTTCTTC	CATSEGRKQSEQFF
-	TRBJ2-3	-	TRBV4-3	TGCGCCAGCAGCGTATGGGGGCCAGGCACAGATACGCAGTATTTT	CASSVWGPGTDTQYF
TRBD2	TRBJ2-7	-	TRBV4-1	TGCGCCAGCAGCCGACTAGCGGGGTTGTACGAGCAGTACTTC	CASSRLAGLYEQYF
TRBD2	TRBJ2-1	many	TRBV4-2	TGTGCCAGCAGCCAAGATCGGGTCGAGGCGACTAGCGGGCAAAATGAGCAGTTCTTC	CASSQDRVEATSGQNEQFF
TRBD1	TRBJ2-3	-	TRBV25-1	TGTGCCAGCGCCCCCGGGACAGGGGCCTTAGATACGCAGTATTTT	CASAPGTGALDTQYF
-	TRBJ1-1	-	TRBV6-6	TGTGCCACCTTAACCGGGACGTATAATGAAGCTTTCTTT	CATLTGTYNEAFF
-	TRBJ2-1	many	TRBV4-3	TGCGCCAGCAGCCAAGTGGGAAGGGGGGGCCCTCTGCATGAGCAGTTCTTC	CASSQVGRGGPLHEQFF
-	TRBJ2-7	-	TRBV2	TGTGCCAGCAGGCGGACCTTAACCTACGAGCAGTACTTC	CASRRTLTYEQYF
-	TRBJ1-1	-	TRBV7-9	TGTGCCAGCATCCCCAAGGTGTCTGTCACTGAAGCTTTCTTT	CASIPKVSVTEAFF
TRBD1	TRBJ1-1	few	TRBV11-2	TGTGCCAGCAGCTTAGTAATGGGACAGCCGAACACTGAAGCTTTCTTT	CASSLVMGQPNTEAFF
-	TRBJ1-1	few	TRBV14	TGTGCCAGCAGCCCGGGTTGGGGGAAGGCTTTCTTT	CASSPGWGKAFF
-	TRBJ2-7	-	TRBV19	TGTGCCAGTAGTATGATAGGGGGGTCCTACGAGCAGTACTTC	CASSMIGGSYEQYF
-	TRBJ1-5	few	TRBV7-2	TGTGCCAGCAGCTTAGACAGGGCGAATCAGCCCCAGCATTTT	CASSLDRANQPQHF
-	TRBJ2-5	many	TRBV5-6	TGTGCCAGCAGCTTGCGTGGGGGAGGCCAGACCCAGTACTTC	CASSLRGGGQTQYF
TRBD1	TRBJ2-7	many	TRBV5-1	TGCGCCAGCAGCTTCGAACAGGGGGCAGTTATCTACGAGCAGTACTTC	CASSFEQGAVIYEQYF
-	TRBJ1-3	-	TRBV7-9	TGTGCCAGCAGTCACCAGGCTGGAGGCTTCCGCTCTGGAAACACCATATATTTT	CASSHQAGGFRSGNTIYF
-	TRBJ2-2	-	TRBV6-2/TRBV6-3	TGTGCCAGCCGGTACCATGAGAACACCGGGGAGCTGTTTTTT	CASRYHENTGELFF
-	TRBJ2-5	few	TRBV12-3/TRBV12-4	TGTGCCAGCAGTTTTAGGCGGGGCCCAGAGACCCAGTACTTC	CASSFRRGPETQYF
TRBD1	TRBJ2-1	-	TRBV6-6	TGTGCCAGCAGTTACTCCAACAGGGGACCTTACAATGAGCAGTTCTTC	CASSYSNRGPYNEQFF
-	TRBJ2-3	many	TRBV7-2	TGTGCCAGCAGCTTAGCATACCGGACCACAGATACGCAGTATTTT	CASSLAYRTTDTQYF
TRBD2	TRBJ2-5	few	TRBV12-3/TRBV12-4	TGTGCCAGCAGTTTATCGGCGGGGGTGGAGACCCAGTACTTC	CASSLSAGVETQYF
TRBD1	TRBJ1-6	few	TRBV19	TGTGCCAGTACGACGGGACAGGGTAATTCACCCCTCCACTTT	CASTTGQGNSPLHF
-	TRBJ2-7	-	TRBV11-2	TGTGCCAGCAGCTCTCAGGGAAGACCTACCTACGAGCAGTACTTC	CASSSQGRPTYEQYF